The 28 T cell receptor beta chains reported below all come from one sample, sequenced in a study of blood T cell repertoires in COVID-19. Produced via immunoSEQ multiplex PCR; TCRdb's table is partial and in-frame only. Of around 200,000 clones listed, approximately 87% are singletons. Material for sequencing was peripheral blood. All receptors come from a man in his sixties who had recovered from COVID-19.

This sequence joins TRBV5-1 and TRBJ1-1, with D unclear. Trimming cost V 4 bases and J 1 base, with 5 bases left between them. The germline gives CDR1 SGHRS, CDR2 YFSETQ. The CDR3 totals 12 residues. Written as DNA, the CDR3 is TGCGCCAGCAGCCAGGCGAACACTGAAGCTTTCTTT. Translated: CASSQANTEAFF.

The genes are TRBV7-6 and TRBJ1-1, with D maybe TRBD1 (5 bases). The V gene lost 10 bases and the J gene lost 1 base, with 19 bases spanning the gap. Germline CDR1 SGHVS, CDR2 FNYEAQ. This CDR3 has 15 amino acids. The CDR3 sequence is CATPLMTVQNTEAFF. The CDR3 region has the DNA TGTGCCACCCCCCTCATGACAGTTCAGAACACTGAAGCTTTCTTT. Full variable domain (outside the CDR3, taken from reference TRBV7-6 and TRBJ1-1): GAGVSQSPRYKVTKRGQDVALRCDPISGHVSLYWYRQALGQGPEFLTYFNYEAQQDKSGLPNDRFSAERPEGSISTLTIQRTEQRDSAMYRCATPLMTVQNTEAFFGQGTRLTVV.

CDR3 residues: CASSTSGADTQYF. In DNA form, the CDR3 reads TGTGCCAGTAGTACCTCAGGGGCAGATACGCAGTATTTT. This chain links TRBV19 with TRBJ2-3; tentatively, D is TRBD1 (6 bases). There are 13 residues in the CDR3. Germline V lookup: CDR1 LNHDA, CDR2 SQIVND (reference sequence). V was shortened by 4 bases and J by 4 bases, with 9 bases between the two germline ends.

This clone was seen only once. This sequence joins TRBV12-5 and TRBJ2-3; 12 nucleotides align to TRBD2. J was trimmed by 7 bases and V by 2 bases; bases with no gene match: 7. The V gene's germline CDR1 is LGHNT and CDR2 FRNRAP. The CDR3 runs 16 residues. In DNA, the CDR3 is TGTGCTAGTGGTTTGACTAGCGGGGGGAGTGTAAATACGCAGTATTTT. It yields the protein CASGLTSGGSVNTQYF.

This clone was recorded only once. This CDR3 is CASSVQGNYGYTF. The CDR3 bases are TGTGCCAGCAGCGTACAGGGGAACTATGGCTACACCTTC. The chain has TRBV9 and TRBJ1-2; tentative D call: TRBD1 (6 bases). CDR1 and CDR2 from the germline V gene are SGDLS and YYNGEE. The CDR3 totals 13 residues. The V and J ends lost 1 base and 2 bases respectively, with 6 bases between them.

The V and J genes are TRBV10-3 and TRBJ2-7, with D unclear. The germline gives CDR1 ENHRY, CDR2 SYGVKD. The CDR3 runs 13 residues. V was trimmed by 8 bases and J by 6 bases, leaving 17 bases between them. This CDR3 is CAIGLSGSGEQYF. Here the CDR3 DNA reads TGTGCCATCGGTCTTTCGGGTTCTGGCGAGCAGTACTTC.

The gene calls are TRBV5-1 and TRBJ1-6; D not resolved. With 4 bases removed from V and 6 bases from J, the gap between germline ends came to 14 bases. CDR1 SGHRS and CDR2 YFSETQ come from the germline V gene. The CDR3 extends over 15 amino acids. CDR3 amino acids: CASSPAGLGNSPLHF. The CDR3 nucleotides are TGCGCCAGCAGCCCGGCGGGGTTGGGTAATTCACCCCTCCACTTT.

CDR3 bases: TGTGCCAGTAGTATAGCTTTAGGGGGAACTGAAGCTTTCTTT. Its translation is CASSIALGGTEAFF. This chain links TRBV19 with TRBJ1-1, with D maybe TRBD1 (6 bases). CDR1 is LNHDA and CDR2 is SQIVND in the germline V gene (reference sequence). The CDR3 contains 14 residues. V was pared by 1 base and J by 5 bases, with 11 bases between.

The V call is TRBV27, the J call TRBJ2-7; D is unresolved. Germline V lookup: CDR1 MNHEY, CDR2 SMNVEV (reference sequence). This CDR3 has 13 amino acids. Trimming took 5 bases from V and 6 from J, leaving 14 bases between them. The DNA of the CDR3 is TGTGCCAGCAGTCCCTTGGGCCCTCGCGAGCAGTACTTC. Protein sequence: CASSPLGPREQYF.

CDR3 amino acids: CASPSGPLREQFF. The CDR3 nucleotides are TGTGCCAGCCCTAGCGGTCCCCTCCGAGAGCAGTTCTTC. The chain carries TRBV19 and TRBJ2-1, with 7 bases lining up with TRBD2. J lost 10 bases, V lost 9 bases, and 12 bases had no gene match. CDR1 LNHDA and CDR2 SQIVND come from the germline V gene (reference sequence). This CDR3 comprises 13 residues.

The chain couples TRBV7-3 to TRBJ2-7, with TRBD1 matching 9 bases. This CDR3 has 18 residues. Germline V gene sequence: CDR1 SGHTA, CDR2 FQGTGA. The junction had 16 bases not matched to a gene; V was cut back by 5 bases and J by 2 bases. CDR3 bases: TGTGCCAGCAGCATTAAACGGGACAGGGAAGGAGGGACCTACGAGCAGTACTTC. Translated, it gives CASSIKRDREGGTYEQYF. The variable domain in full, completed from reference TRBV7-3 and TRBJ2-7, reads GAGVSQTPSNKVTEKGKYVELRCDPISGHTALYWYRQSLGQGPEFLIYFQGTGAADDSGLPNDRFFAVRPEGSVSTLKIQRTERGDSAVYLCASSIKRDREGGTYEQYFGPGTRLTVT.

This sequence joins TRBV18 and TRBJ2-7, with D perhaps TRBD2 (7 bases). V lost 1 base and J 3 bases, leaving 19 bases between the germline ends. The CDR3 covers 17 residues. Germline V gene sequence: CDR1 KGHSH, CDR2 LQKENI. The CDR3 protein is CASSPHGLQGGGYEQYF. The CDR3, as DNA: TGTGCCAGCTCACCACATGGTTTGCAGGGAGGGGGCTACGAGCAGTACTTC. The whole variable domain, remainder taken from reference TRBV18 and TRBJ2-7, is NAGVMQNPRHLVRRRGQEARLRCSPMKGHSHVYWYRQLPEEGLKFMVYLQKENIIDESGMPKERFSAEFPKEGPSILRIQQVVRGDSAAYFCASSPHGLQGGGYEQYFGPGTRLTVT.

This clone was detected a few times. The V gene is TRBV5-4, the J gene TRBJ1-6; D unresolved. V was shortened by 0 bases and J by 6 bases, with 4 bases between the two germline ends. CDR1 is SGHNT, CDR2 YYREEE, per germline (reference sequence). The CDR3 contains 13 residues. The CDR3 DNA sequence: TGTGCCAGCAGCTTGGACAGTAATTCACCCCTCCACTTT. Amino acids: CASSLDSNSPLHF.

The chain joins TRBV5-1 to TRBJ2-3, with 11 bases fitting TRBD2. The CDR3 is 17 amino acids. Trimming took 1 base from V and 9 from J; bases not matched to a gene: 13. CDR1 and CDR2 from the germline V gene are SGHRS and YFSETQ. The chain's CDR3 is CASSLIAGGPSPRTQYF. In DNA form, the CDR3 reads TGCGCCAGCAGCTTGATAGCGGGGGGGCCCTCCCCGCGGACGCAGTATTTT. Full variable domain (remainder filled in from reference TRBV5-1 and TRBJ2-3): KAGVTQTPRYLIKTRGQQVTLSCSPISGHRSVSWYQQTPGQGLQFLFEYFSETQRNKGNFPGRFSGRQFSNSRSEMNVSTLELGDSALYLCASSLIAGGPSPRTQYFGPGTRLTVL.

The CDR3 loop is CSARSTGPYTF. CDR3 sequence (DNA): TGCAGTGCTAGATCCACAGGGCCCTACACCTTC. J is TRBJ1-2 and V is TRBV20-1, with D tentatively TRBD1 (6 bases). With 2 bases removed from V and 10 bases from J, the gap between germline ends came to 11 bases. The germline V gene encodes CDR1 DFQATT and CDR2 SNEGSKA (reference sequence). This CDR3 is built from 11 residues.

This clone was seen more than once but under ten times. The CDR3 DNA reads as TGTGCCAGTAGGGATCTAGCGGGAGGGTACAATGAGCAGTTCTTC. Translated, it gives CASRDLAGGYNEQFF. This chain joins TRBV19 and TRBJ2-1; 12 bases fit TRBD2. From germline, CDR1 is LNHDA and CDR2 SQIVND (reference sequence). CDR3 length equals 15 residues. V lost 6 bases, J lost 4 bases, and 4 bases stayed unmatched.

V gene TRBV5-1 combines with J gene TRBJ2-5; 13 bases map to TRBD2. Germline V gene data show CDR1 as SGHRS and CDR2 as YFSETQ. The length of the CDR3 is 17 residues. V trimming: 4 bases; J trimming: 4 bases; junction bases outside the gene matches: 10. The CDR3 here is CASSPGLAGADGETQYF. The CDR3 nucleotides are TGCGCCAGCAGCCCCGGACTAGCGGGGGCCGATGGAGAGACCCAGTACTTC.

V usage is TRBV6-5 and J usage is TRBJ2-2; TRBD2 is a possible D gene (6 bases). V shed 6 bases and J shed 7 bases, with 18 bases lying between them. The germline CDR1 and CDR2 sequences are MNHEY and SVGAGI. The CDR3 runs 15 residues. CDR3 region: CASRPSAPRGGELFF. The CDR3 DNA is TGTGCCAGCAGACCTAGCGCCCCTCGGGGCGGGGAGCTGTTTTTT.

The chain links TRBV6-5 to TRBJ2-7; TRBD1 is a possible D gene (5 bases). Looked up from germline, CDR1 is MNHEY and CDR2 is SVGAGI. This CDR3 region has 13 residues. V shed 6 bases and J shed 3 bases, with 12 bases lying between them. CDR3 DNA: TGTGCCAGCAGGGCTGGACAAGTCTACGAGCAGTACTTC. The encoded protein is CASRAGQVYEQYF.

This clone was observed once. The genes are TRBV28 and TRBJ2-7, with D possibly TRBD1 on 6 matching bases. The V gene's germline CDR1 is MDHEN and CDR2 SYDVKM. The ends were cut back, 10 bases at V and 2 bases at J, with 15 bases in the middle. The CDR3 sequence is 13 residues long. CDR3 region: CATFQGPPYEQYF. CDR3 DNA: TGTGCCACCTTCCAGGGGCCGCCCTACGAGCAGTACTTC. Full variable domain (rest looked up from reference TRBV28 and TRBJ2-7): DVKVTQSSRYLVKRTGEKVFLECVQDMDHENMFWYRQDPGLGLRLIYFSYDVKMKEKGDIPEGYSVSREKKERFSLILESASTNQTSMYLCATFQGPPYEQYFGPGTRLTVT.

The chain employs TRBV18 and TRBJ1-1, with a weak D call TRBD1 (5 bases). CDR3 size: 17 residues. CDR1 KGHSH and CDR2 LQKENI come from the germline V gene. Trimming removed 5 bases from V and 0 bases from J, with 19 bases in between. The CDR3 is CASSVVRALPLNTEAFF. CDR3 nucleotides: TGTGCCAGCTCAGTCGTCAGGGCGCTGCCCTTGAACACTGAAGCTTTCTTT. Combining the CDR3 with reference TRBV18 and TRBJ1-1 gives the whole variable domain NAGVMQNPRHLVRRRGQEARLRCSPMKGHSHVYWYRQLPEEGLKFMVYLQKENIIDESGMPKERFSAEFPKEGPSILRIQQVVRGDSAAYFCASSVVRALPLNTEAFFGQGTRLTVV.

The CDR3 nucleotides read TGTGCCTCCATCGGGGGGTCCTATGAGCAGTTCTTC. This gives the protein CASIGGSYEQFF. The V and J genes are TRBV12-3 or TRBV12-4 and TRBJ2-1; 7 bases match TRBD2. The CDR3 extends over 12 amino acids. Trimming cost V 11 bases and J 8 bases; bases outside gene matches: 9.

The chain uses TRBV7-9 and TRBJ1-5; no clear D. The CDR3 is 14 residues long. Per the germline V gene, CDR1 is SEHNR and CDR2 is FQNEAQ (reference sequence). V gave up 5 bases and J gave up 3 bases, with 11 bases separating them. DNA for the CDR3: TGTGCCAGCAGCCGGTTAGGACTCAATCAGCCCCAGCATTTT. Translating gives CASSRLGLNQPQHF.

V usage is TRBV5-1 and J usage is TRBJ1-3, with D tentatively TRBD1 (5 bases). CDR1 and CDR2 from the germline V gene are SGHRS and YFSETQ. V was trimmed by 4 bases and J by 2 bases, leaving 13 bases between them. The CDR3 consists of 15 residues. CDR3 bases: TGCGCCAGCAGCCGGGACTCCTCCACTGGAAACACCATATATTTT. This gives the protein CASSRDSSTGNTIYF.

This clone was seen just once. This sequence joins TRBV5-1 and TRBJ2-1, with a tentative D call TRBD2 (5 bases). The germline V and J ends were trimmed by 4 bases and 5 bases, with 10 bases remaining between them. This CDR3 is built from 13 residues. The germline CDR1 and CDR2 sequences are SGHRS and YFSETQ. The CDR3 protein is CASSRTWDNEQFF. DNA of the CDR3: TGCGCCAGCAGCAGGACTTGGGACAATGAGCAGTTCTTC.

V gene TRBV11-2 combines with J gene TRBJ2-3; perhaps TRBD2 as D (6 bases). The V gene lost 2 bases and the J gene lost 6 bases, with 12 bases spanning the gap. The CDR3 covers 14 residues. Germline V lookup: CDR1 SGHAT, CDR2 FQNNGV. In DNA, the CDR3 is TGTGCCAGCAGCTTAAACAGCGGGTCTGATACGCAGTATTTT. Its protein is CASSLNSGSDTQYF.

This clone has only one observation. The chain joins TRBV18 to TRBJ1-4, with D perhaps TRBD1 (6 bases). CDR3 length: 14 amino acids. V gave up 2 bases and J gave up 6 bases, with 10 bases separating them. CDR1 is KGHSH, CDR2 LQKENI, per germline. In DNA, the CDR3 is TGTGCCAGCTCACCAGATACAGGGTATGAAAAACTGTTTTTT. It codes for CASSPDTGYEKLFF.

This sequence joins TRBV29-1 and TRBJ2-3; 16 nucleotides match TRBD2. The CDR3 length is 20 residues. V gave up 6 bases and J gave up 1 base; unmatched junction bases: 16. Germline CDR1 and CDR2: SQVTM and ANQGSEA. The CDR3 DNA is TGCAGCGTCACCGCGCCGGGACTAGCGGGAGGGCCGGCTCGCACAGATACGCAGTATTTT. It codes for CSVTAPGLAGGPARTDTQYF.